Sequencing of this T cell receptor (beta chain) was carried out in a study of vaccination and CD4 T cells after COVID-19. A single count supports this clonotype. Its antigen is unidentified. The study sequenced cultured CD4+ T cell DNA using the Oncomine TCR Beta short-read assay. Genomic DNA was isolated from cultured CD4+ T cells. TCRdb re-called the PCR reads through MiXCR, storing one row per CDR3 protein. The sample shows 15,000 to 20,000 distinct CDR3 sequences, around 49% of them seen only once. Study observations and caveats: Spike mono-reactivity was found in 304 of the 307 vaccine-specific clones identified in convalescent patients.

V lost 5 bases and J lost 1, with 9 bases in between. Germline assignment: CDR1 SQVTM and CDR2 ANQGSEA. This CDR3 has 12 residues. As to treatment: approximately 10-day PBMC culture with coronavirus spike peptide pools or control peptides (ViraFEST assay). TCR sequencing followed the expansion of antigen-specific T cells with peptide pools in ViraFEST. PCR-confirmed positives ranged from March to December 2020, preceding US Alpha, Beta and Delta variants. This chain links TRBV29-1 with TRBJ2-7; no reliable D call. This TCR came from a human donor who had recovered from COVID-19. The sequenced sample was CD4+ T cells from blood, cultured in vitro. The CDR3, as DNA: TGCAGCGTTCAGTTTGTTTCCTACGAGCAGTACTTC. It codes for CSVQFVSYEQYF.